Described below is a single TCR beta chain sequence and its context. This entry belongs to a study of control samples from healthy donors and cancer patients. V was cut by 0 bases and J by 4 bases, with 13 bases left in between. Germline lookup yields CDR1 MGHRA and CDR2 YSYEKL. There are 16 residues in the CDR3. Produced via immunoSEQ multiplex PCR; TCRdb's table is partial and in-frame only. There are about 89,000 clones in the sample; 86% occur only once, and roughly 21% lies in the top ten. The TCR originated in a young man in good health. J is TRBJ1-3 and V is TRBV4-1, with a tentative D call TRBD1 (5 bases). The source material was blood. Written as DNA, the CDR3 is TGCGCCAGCAGCCAAGATCCTCCGCCAGGGGGAAACACCATATATTTT. It translates to CASSQDPPPGGNTIYF.